Below are 11 T cell receptor beta chains sequenced from a single sample in a study of T-cell memory formation after mild COVID-19. TCRdb analysed the 5' RACE reads with MiXCR anew, one entry per CDR3 protein. The data show approximately 150,000 distinct CDR3 sequences, over 15% seen once. The specimen sequenced was PBMCs or a T cell subset sorted from them (not recorded which). The receptor source for this set is an adult woman who had mild COVID-19 (a few samples of this study predate the infection). Cell type and time point are not known.

The genes are TRBV5-1 and TRBJ2-1; no definite D call. Germline CDR1 and CDR2: SGHRS and YFSETQ. This CDR3 region has 15 residues. The ends were cut back, 4 bases at V and 0 bases at J, with 11 bases in the middle. The CDR3 nucleotides read TGCGCCAGCAGCCCTGGGGAAACCTCCTACAATGAGCAGTTCTTC. Protein product: CASSPGETSYNEQFF.

The chain employs TRBV24-1 and TRBJ2-7; 7 nucleotides align to TRBD2. Germline assignment: CDR1 KGHDR and CDR2 SFDVKD. Germline trimming cut 9 bases from V and 4 bases from J; bases unmatched to any gene: 8. This CDR3 contains 13 residues. CDR3 coding DNA: TGTGCCACCTCTCCTCCGGGGGGTTACGAGCAGTACTTC. Amino acids: CATSPPGGYEQYF.

The chain couples TRBV10-2 to TRBJ1-1; tentative D call: TRBD1 (6 bases). The germline V gene has CDR1 WSHSY and CDR2 SAAADI. This CDR3 contains 12 residues. V gave up 6 bases and J gave up 4 bases, with 9 bases separating them. CDR3 DNA sequence: TGCGCCAGCAGAGGACAGTTCACTGAAGCTTTCTTT. Residues: CASRGQFTEAFF.

This clonotype has a handful of counts. The chain joins TRBV4-2 to TRBJ2-7; tentative D call: TRBD2 (5 bases). CDR3 length: 13 amino acids. Trimming took off 2 bases at V and 5 bases at J, with 10 bases between the two ends. Germline V gene sequence: CDR1 LGHNA, CDR2 YNFKEQ. The CDR3 sequence is CASSQQSGNEQYF. The CDR3 coding sequence is TGTGCCAGCAGCCAACAGAGCGGCAACGAGCAGTACTTC.

This clonotype was picked up a small number of times. The chain combines TRBV9 with TRBJ2-3, with 9 bases aligning to TRBD1. The CDR3 length is 20 residues. The germline CDR1 and CDR2 sequences are SGDLS and YYNGEE. V dropped 3 bases and J dropped 2; count of bases not matched to a gene: 19. The CDR3 here is CASSGRLQKLDRGPTDTQYF. CDR3 DNA sequence: TGTGCCAGCAGCGGTCGGTTGCAAAAATTGGACAGGGGCCCCACAGATACGCAGTATTTT.

V usage is TRBV6-2 or TRBV6-3 and J usage is TRBJ2-3, with TRBD2 identical over 8 bases. CDR1 MNHEY and CDR2 SVGEGT come from the germline V gene. Trimming removed 6 bases from V and 4 bases from J; junction bases left unmatched: 12. This CDR3 region has 16 residues. The CDR3 region is CASRPLAGLPADTQYF. The CDR3 DNA sequence: TGTGCCAGCAGACCTCTAGCGGGTCTCCCAGCAGATACGCAGTATTTT.

The chain uses TRBV23-1 and TRBJ2-1; the match to TRBD2 covers 10 bases. TRBV23-1 is marked as an open reading frame, function uncertain. The CDR3 has 14 residues. The V segment lost 7 bases and the J segment 1 base; nucleotides outside the gene matches: 1. CDR3 loop: CASILAGSYNEQFF. The CDR3 DNA is TGCGCCAGCATACTAGCGGGGTCCTACAATGAGCAGTTCTTC.

The chain couples TRBV7-8 to TRBJ2-7, with TRBD1 as a possible D gene (5 bases). CDR3 length: 16 amino acids. Looked up from germline, CDR1 is SGHVS and CDR2 is FQNEAQ. With 6 bases removed from V and 3 bases from J, the gap between germline ends came to 21 bases. This CDR3 is CASSVGSGQGSYEQYF. CDR3 coding DNA: TGTGCCAGCAGTGTGGGTTCCGGTCAGGGAAGCTACGAGCAGTACTTC.

J is TRBJ2-5 and V is TRBV7-2, with D possibly TRBD1 on 5 matching bases. With 3 bases removed from V and 5 bases from J, the gap between germline ends came to 13 bases. This CDR3 has 14 amino acids. The germline V gene has CDR1 SGHTA and CDR2 FQGNSA. In DNA form, the CDR3 reads TGTGCCAGCAGCTTCAGGGTGATCGGTGAGACCCAGTACTTC. Amino acids: CASSFRVIGETQYF.

In its sample, this clonotype was seen a few times. The chain uses TRBV20-1 and TRBJ2-4; perhaps TRBD1 as D (6 bases). From germline, CDR1 is DFQATT and CDR2 SNEGSKA (reference sequence). This CDR3 has 11 amino acids. Trimming pared 6 bases from V and 6 bases from J, leaving 9 bases between. CDR3 loop: CSATDRNIQYF. CDR3 nucleotide sequence: TGCAGTGCCACGGACAGAAACATTCAGTACTTC.

The CDR3 reads CASSPQGVGQPQHF. CDR3 sequence (DNA): TGTGCCAGCAGCCCACAGGGGGTGGGCCAGCCCCAGCATTTT. V is TRBV7-2 and J is TRBJ1-5, with TRBD1 matching over 8 bases. CDR1 is SGHTA and CDR2 is FQGNSA in the germline V gene. J was trimmed by 7 bases and V by 5 bases; bases with no gene match: 7. This CDR3 contains 14 residues.